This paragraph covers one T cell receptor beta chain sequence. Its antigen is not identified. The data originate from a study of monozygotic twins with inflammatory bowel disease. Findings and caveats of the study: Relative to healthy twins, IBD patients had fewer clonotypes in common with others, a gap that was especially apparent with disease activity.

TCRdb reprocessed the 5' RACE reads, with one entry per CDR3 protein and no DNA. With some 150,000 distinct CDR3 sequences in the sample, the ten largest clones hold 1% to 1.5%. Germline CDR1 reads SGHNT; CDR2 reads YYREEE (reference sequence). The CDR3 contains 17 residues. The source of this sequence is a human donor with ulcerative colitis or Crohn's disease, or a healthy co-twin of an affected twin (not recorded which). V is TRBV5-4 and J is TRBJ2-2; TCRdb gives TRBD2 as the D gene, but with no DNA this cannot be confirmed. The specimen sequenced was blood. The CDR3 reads CASSWEGVGLTSGELFF. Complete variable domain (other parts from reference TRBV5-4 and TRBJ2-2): ETGVTQSPTHLIKTRGQQVTLRCSSQSGHNTVSWYQQALGQGPQFIFQYYREEENGRGNFPPRFSGLQFPNYSSELNVNALELDDSALYLCASSWEGVGLTSGELFFGEGSRLTVL.